One T cell receptor (beta chain) is described in this entry. In this sample, this clonotype turned up a few times. Its antigen is not yet known. No much larger clone exists at a distance of one base, and base qualities are not known. Based on the germline V gene, the CDR1 and CDR2 sequences are SGDLS and YYNGEE. V is reduced by 0 bases and J by 0 bases, leaving a spacing of 10 bases between them. From the cysteine through the phenylalanine, the CDR3 covers 16 amino acids. The retained sequence is limited to the CDR3, 48 bases, with the frame set at the first base. This entry comes from a study of T-cell reconstitution after alpha-beta-depleted transplantation in children (dated by TCRdb to about 2016). Describing the broader study: T-cell immune reconstitution after TCRalphabeta/CD19-depleted allogeneic hematopoietic cell transplantation in children was quantitatively tracked in the study by means of TCR repertoire profiling.

What the research found in general, with its limitations: About two months after transplant, the apparently early recovery of alphabetaT-cell counts reportedly depended on just several hundred clones that had expanded rapidly and came from non-depleted graft cells. The frequencies of hyperexpanded clones fell over the following months, and after one year, T-cell counts and TCRbeta diversity were mostly attributed to newly produced T cells. In some patients, the high TCRbeta diversity seen at day 60 was put down to recipient T cells and intrathymic progenitors that had survived conditioning.

The label giving this sample's treatment or condition can be read as: allogeneic hematopoietic cell transplantation with graft depleted of TCRalphabeta T cells and CD19 B cells. Transplant recipients were children who received TCRalphabeta/CD19-depleted allogeneic hematopoietic cell grafts. Library prep was done by PCR. Sequenced on an Illumina HiSeq 2500. To normalize quantification of the TCRbeta repertoire, the TCR libraries were built with molecular barcoding that relied on unique molecular identifiers. The public sequencing data were trimmed at Q25 with fastp and processed into clonotypes with MiXCR by TCRdb, which kept only in-frame beta chains. Each CDR3 protein appears once, grouped with its most common genes and DNA. The sample has about 1,000,000 distinct CDR3 sequences on record, less than 30% of them singletons. The ten largest clones capture roughly 30% of the sample.

Recombination connected TRBV9 to TRBJ2-4; too little of a D gene remains to name it. The source of this sequence is a boy in the first two years of life who had a stem cell transplant for SCID, so the T cells may come from the graft donor. The starting material was PBMCs, mostly from graft donor cells, obtained 360 days after TCRalphabeta/CD19-depleted stem cell transplant. The CDR3 loop reads CASSVGLNLAKNIQYF. The sequence in DNA is TGTGCCAGCAGCGTAGGTTTGAATTTAGCCAAAAACATTCAGTACTTC.